This TCR beta chain was retrieved from a study of shared clonotypes between healthy human individuals. Method: immunoSEQ multiplex PCR; TCRdb's copy keeps in-frame clones and lacks some. Of around 2,000,000 clones detected, over 85% appear once; the ten largest clones hold less than 1.5%. CD45RO-negative, CCR7-positively selected cells formed the naive CD8 fraction, excluding terminally differentiated effector memory CD45RA+ cells. The study drew all its donors from Caucasian adults living in Nashville, Tennessee. Sequences were obtained from naive CD8+ T cells sorted from blood. This TCR was recovered from a young man in good health.

In DNA form, the CDR3 reads TGCGCCAGCAGCTCCCAACGGACGGGGGACACTGAAGCTTTCTTT. It yields the protein CASSSQRTGDTEAFF. The chain has TRBV5-1 and TRBJ1-1, with D maybe TRBD1 (5 bases). Between the trimmed V and J ends, which lost 3 bases and 3 bases, there was a span of 15 bases. Germline-derived CDR1 and CDR2 are SGHRS and YFSETQ. The CDR3 is made up of 15 amino acids.